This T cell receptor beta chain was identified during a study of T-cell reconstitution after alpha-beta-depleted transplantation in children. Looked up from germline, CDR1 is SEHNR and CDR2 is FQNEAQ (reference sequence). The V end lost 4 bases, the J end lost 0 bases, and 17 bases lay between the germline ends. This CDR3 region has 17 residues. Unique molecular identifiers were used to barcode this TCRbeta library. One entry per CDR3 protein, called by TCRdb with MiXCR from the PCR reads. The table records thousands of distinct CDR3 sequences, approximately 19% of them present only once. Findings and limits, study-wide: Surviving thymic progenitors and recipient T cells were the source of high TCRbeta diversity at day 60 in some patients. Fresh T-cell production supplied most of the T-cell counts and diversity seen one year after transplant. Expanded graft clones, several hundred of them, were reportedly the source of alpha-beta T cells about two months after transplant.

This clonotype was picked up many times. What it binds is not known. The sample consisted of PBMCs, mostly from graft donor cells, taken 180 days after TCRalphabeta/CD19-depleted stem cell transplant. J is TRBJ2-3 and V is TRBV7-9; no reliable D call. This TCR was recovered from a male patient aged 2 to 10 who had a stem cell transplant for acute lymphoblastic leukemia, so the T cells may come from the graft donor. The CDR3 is CASSYPYVTASTDTQYF. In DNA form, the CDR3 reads TGTGCCAGCAGCTACCCTTACGTTACGGCTAGCACAGATACGCAGTATTTT.